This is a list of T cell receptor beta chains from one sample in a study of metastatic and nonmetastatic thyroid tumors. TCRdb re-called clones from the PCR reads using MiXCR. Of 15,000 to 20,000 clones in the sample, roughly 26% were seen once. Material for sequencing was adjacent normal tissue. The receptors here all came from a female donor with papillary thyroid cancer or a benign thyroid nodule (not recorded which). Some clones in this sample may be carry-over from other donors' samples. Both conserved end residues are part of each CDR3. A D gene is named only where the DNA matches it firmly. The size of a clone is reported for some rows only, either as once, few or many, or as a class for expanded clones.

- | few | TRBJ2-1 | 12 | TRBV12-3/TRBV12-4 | CASSRGGNEQFF | TGTGCCAGCAGCCGAGGGGGGAATGAGCAGTTCTTC
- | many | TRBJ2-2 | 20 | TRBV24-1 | CATSDSSVAGYIPNTGELFF | TGTGCCACCAGTGATTCATCAGTCGCAGGGTATATACCCAACACCGGGGAGCTGTTTTTT
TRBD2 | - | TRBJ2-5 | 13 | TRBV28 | CASSSGLATYEFF | TGTGCCAGCAGTTCGGGACTAGCAACGTACGAGTTCTTC
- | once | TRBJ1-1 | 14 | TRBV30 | CAWNVLPGNTEAFF | TGTGCCTGGAATGTACTCCCAGGAAACACTGAAGCTTTCTTT
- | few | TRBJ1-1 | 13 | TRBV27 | CASSYPGNTEAFF | TGTGCCAGCAGTTATCCAGGAAACACTGAAGCTTTCTTT
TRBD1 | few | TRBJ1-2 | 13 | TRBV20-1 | CSAVPGQVYGYTF | TGCAGTGCTGTCCCGGGACAGGTCTATGGCTACACCTTC
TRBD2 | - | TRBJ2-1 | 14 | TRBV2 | CASSATSGNNEQFF | TGTGCCAGCAGCGCGACTAGCGGGAACAATGAGCAGTTCTTC
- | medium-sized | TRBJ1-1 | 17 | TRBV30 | CAWRPVGAVNMNTEAFF | TGTGCCTGGAGACCAGTGGGGGCAGTGAACATGAACACTGAAGCTTTCTTT
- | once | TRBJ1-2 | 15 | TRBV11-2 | CASSLDSSPAYGYTF | TGTGCCAGCAGCTTGGACAGCTCTCCAGCCTATGGCTACACCTTC
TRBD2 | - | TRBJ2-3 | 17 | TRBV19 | CASSKLAGPLSTDTQYF | TGTGCCAGTAGTAAACTAGCGGGCCCCCTTAGCACAGATACGCAGTATTTT
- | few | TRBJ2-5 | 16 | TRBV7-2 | CASSLRRESGQETQYF | TGTGCCAGCAGCTTGCGGCGGGAATCGGGACAAGAGACGCAGTACTTC
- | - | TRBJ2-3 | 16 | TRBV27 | CASRYTGWASTDTQYF | TGTGCCAGCAGGTATACAGGCTGGGCTAGCACAGATACGCAGTATTTT
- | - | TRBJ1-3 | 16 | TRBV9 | CASSGLGGPIGNTIYF | TGTGCCAGCAGCGGCCTCGGAGGGCCGATCGGAAACACCATATATTTT
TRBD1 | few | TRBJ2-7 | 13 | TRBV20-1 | CSAPGQVDYEQYF | TGCAGTGCGCCGGGACAGGTCGACTACGAGCAGTACTTC
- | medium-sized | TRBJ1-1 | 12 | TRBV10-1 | CASSDLYTEAFF | TGCGCCAGCTCCGACCTGTACACTGAAGCTTTCTTT
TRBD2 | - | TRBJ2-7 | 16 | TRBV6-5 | CASSYIAGGFSYEQYF | TGTGCCAGCAGTTATATAGCGGGAGGCTTCTCCTACGAGCAGTACTTC